Sequencing of this TCR beta chain was carried out in a study of T cells in Graves' hyperthyroidism and ophthalmopathy. Study results and limitations: From stable hyperthyroidism, ophthalmopathy was separated by a 13 V-J model. Within blood appeared most thyroid clonotypes that had expanded above 0.001.

These patients, aged 18 to 65, had recently diagnosed hyperthyroidism lasting under 2 months. Amplification yielded TCR beta CDR3 regions, with RNA transcripts as the source. RT-PCR in the first round (using the HTBI primer set) targeted the TCR CDR3. Each CDR3 protein is one row after TCRdb ran MiXCR on the multiplex PCR reads. The data show about 560,000 distinct CDR3 sequences, with about 14% seen just once and about 15% held by the top ten. This clonotype was counted ten times or more. Its antigen is unidentified. CDR1 and CDR2 from the germline V gene are GTSNPN and SVGIG (reference sequence). The CDR3 contains 18 residues. Trimming took 1 base from V and 2 from J; bases not matched to a gene: 8.

Sequences were obtained from blood. The rearrangement joins TRBV30 to TRBJ2-1; 13 nucleotides line up with TRBD2. The receptor was isolated from a woman in her forties with Graves' hyperthyroidism. The CDR3 spells CAWSEIVTSGRAYNEQFF. The CDR3 DNA is TGTGCCTGGAGTGAAATCGTAACTAGCGGGAGGGCCTACAATGAGCAGTTCTTC.